These 11 T cell receptor beta chains were sequenced from one sample in a study of T cell responses to AZD1222 COVID-19 vaccine. This table comes from immunoSEQ multiplex PCR, and its TCRdb copy is limited to in-frame clones, with some not included. The sample carries approximately 93,000 clones, about 89% recorded once. The material was peripheral blood, obtained 28 days after the second AZD1222 dose. The source is an adult who received the AZD1222 COVID-19 vaccine.

This chain links TRBV7-9 with TRBJ2-2; 7 bases align to TRBD1. The CDR3 is 16 residues long. V was pared by 8 bases and J by 4 bases, with 13 bases of the junction left unmatched. Germline values: CDR1 SEHNR, CDR2 FQNEAQ (reference sequence). The CDR3 loop is CASDSTPPGGTGELFF. DNA for the CDR3: TGTGCCAGCGACTCCACACCCCCAGGGGGCACCGGGGAGCTGTTTTTT.

The chain uses TRBV6-5 and TRBJ1-6, with TRBD1 as a possible D gene (5 bases). The CDR3 is 13 amino acids. V lost 0 bases, J lost 16 bases, and 13 bases lay in between. CDR1 and CDR2 (germline): MNHEY, SVGAGI. CDR3 sequence (DNA): TGTGCCAGCAGTTACTCGGGACGAACTAATCTCCACTTT. Protein: CASSYSGRTNLHF.

A single count supports this clone. The rearrangement uses TRBV6-2 or TRBV6-3 and TRBJ1-5; 10 positions agree with TRBD1. Germline CDR1 reads MNHEY; CDR2 reads SVGEGT. This CDR3 spans 15 amino acids. V shed 6 bases and J 6 bases; nucleotides not matched to a gene: 8. In DNA, the CDR3 is TGTGCCAGCAGCTCCGGACAGGGGGTGAGTCAGCCCCAGCATTTT. Translating gives CASSSGQGVSQPQHF.

The rearrangement links TRBV5-1 to TRBJ2-2; the D gene is possibly TRBD1 (5 bases). The V end was cut by 0 bases, the J end by 5 bases, with 17 bases between. Germline CDR1 is SGHRS and CDR2 is YFSETQ. The CDR3 spans 17 residues. The CDR3 loop is CASSLVVTGLGTGELFF. The CDR3, as DNA: TGCGCCAGCAGCTTGGTAGTTACAGGCCTCGGTACCGGGGAGCTGTTTTTT.

V gene TRBV5-6 combines with J gene TRBJ1-2, with 12 bases aligning to TRBD1. J was trimmed by 7 bases and V by 6 bases; bases with no gene match: 13. CDR1 is SGHDT, CDR2 YYEEEE, per germline. This CDR3 is built from 16 residues. The CDR3 here is CASTPSGTGGSGGYTF. The CDR3 DNA reads as TGTGCCAGCACCCCGTCGGGGACAGGGGGCTCGGGTGGCTACACCTTC.

This rearrangement joins TRBV24-1 to TRBJ1-2; the match to TRBD1 covers 8 bases. Unmatched junction bases numbered 7, after V lost 3 bases and J lost 8 bases. Germline values: CDR1 KGHDR, CDR2 SFDVKD. This CDR3 is 14 amino acids long. In DNA form, the CDR3 reads TGTGCCACCAGTGATCCTGGACAGGGTGGAGGCTACACCTTC. Protein product: CATSDPGQGGGYTF.

The chain joins TRBV5-4 to TRBJ2-2, with D hard to call. The germline V gene encodes CDR1 SGHNT and CDR2 YYREEE (reference sequence). The CDR3 sequence is 13 residues long. V lost 2 bases and J 4 bases, leaving 6 bases between the germline ends. For the CDR3, the DNA is TGTGCCAGCAGCTTTGGCGGCACCGGGGAGCTGTTTTTT. This sequence encodes CASSFGGTGELFF.

This chain uses TRBV4-1 with TRBJ1-4; 9 nucleotides align to TRBD1. With 6 bases clipped from V and 3 bases from J, the junction kept 5 bases outside the gene matches. Germline assignment: CDR1 MGHRA and CDR2 YSYEKL. The CDR3 loop spans 15 amino acids. Here the CDR3 reads CASSRTGEANEKLFF. The CDR3 DNA reads as TGCGCCAGCAGTCGGACAGGGGAAGCTAATGAAAAACTGTTTTTT.

This chain connects TRBV19 to TRBJ1-1; 7 bases match TRBD1. The CDR3 has 17 amino acids. Germline V CDR1 and CDR2: LNHDA, SQIVND (reference sequence). J lost 2 bases, V lost 3 bases, and 12 bases had no gene match. The CDR3 nucleotides read TGTGCCAGTAGTATTCTACAGGGGTTCACCTCTAACACTGAAGCTTTCTTT. This sequence encodes CASSILQGFTSNTEAFF.

The chain joins TRBV19 to TRBJ2-7; TRBD2 aligns across 9 bases. CDR1 is LNHDA and CDR2 is SQIVND in the germline V gene (reference sequence). Trimming at V came to 3 bases and at J to 6 bases, leaving 6 bases not matched to a gene. CDR3 length: 14 residues. CDR3 amino acids: CASSMSGGLGEQYF. The CDR3 region has the DNA TGTGCCAGTAGTATGAGCGGGGGGCTAGGCGAGCAGTACTTC.

The rearrangement uses TRBV5-1 and TRBJ1-1, with a possible D match to TRBD1 (5 bases). The V end was cut by 5 bases, the J end by 1 base, with 18 bases between. CDR3 length: 16 amino acids. Germline V gene sequence: CDR1 SGHRS, CDR2 YFSETQ. CDR3 residues: CASRKGLAGGNTEAFF. For the CDR3, the DNA is TGCGCCAGCAGGAAGGGGCTCGCAGGTGGGAACACTGAAGCTTTCTTT.